These 30 T cell receptor beta chains were all obtained from the same sample, sequenced in a study of OX40 agonist ivuxolimab in advanced cancers. Clones were read by immunoSEQ multiplex PCR, and TCRdb kept only the in-frame ones, dropping some. The repertoire has around 80,000 clones, around nine tenths of them found once; the top ten carry roughly 0.35%. Sequenced material: CD4+ or CD8+ T cells sorted from blood, taken in a trial of the OX40 agonist ivuxolimab. These receptors were taken from an adult with an advanced solid tumor such as melanoma, head and neck, liver or kidney cancer.

The gene calls are TRBV5-1 and TRBJ1-2, with 8 bases lining up with TRBD1. The J segment lost 6 bases and the V segment lost 4 bases, leaving 11 bases of the junction unmatched. The CDR3 sequence is 15 residues long. Germline lookup yields CDR1 SGHRS and CDR2 YFSETQ. The CDR3 DNA follows: TGCGCCAGCAGCGTGGACCCAGGGGGCGCAAATGGCTACACCTTC. Translation: CASSVDPGGANGYTF.

This clone was picked up one time. The CDR3 DNA follows: TGTGCCAGCAGCTTAACTAGCGGCCGCACAGATACGCAGTATTTT. Its translation: CASSLTSGRTDTQYF. This chain connects TRBV7-2 to TRBJ2-3; 8 bases fit TRBD2. Trimming at V came to 2 bases and at J to 1 base, leaving 2 bases not matched to a gene. The germline CDR1 and CDR2 sequences are SGHTA and FQGNSA. This CDR3 is built from 15 residues.

The chain is built from TRBV28 and TRBJ1-2; weak D call: TRBD1 (6 bases). CDR3 length: 15 amino acids. V lost 2 bases and J lost 8, with 18 bases in between. In germline, CDR1 is MDHEN, CDR2 SYDVKM. The CDR3 DNA sequence: TGTGCCAGCAGTTTAAGTCGAGCAGGGGTAATGGGCTACACCTTC. Protein sequence: CASSLSRAGVMGYTF.

This chain connects TRBV11-3 to TRBJ2-1; D could derive from TRBD1 or TRBD2 (5 bases each). With 5 bases removed from V and 5 bases from J, the gap between germline ends came to 10 bases. The CDR3 consists of 13 residues. Per germline, CDR1 SGHNT and CDR2 YENEEA. The CDR3 nucleotides read TGTGCCAGCAGCCGGGGCCAGCACAATGAGCAGTTCTTC. It is translated as CASSRGQHNEQFF. The full variable domain, with the rest looked up from reference TRBV11-3 and TRBJ2-1, is EAGVVQSPRYKIIEKKQPVAFWCNPISGHNTLYWYLQNLGQGPELLIRYENEEAVDDSQLPKDRFSAERLKGVDSTLKIQPAELGDSAVYLCASSRGQHNEQFFGPGTRLTVL.

The chain has TRBV27 and TRBJ2-7; a weak D match, TRBD2 (5 bases). The germline CDR1 and CDR2 sequences are MNHEY and SMNVEV (reference sequence). Trimming removed 2 bases at V and 7 bases at J, with 21 bases between. This CDR3 spans 16 amino acids. DNA for the CDR3: TGTGCCAGCAGTTTAAAAGCTCGGACGGGTTCGGGGGAGCAGTACTTC. Protein sequence: CASSLKARTGSGEQYF.

V is TRBV11-3 and J is TRBJ2-5; TRBD1 agrees at 7 bases. Per the germline V gene, CDR1 is SGHNT and CDR2 is YENEEA. The CDR3 has 13 amino acids. Germline trimming cut 4 bases from V and 10 bases from J; bases unmatched to any gene: 9. As DNA, the CDR3 is TGTGCCAGCAGCTCCGAAACAGGGGCGGGCCAGTACTTC. Its translation is CASSSETGAGQYF.

This chain links TRBV19 with TRBJ2-3, with 10 bases aligning to TRBD2. The CDR3 runs to 15 residues. CDR1 and CDR2 (germline): LNHDA, SQIVND (reference sequence). Trimming at V came to 7 bases and at J to 4 bases, leaving 8 bases not matched to a gene. CDR3 in amino acids: CASTDSGRQADTQYF. DNA of the CDR3: TGTGCCAGTACAGATAGCGGGAGGCAGGCAGATACGCAGTATTTT.

CDR3 nucleotide sequence: TGCGCCAGCAGCCAAGATCCGGCCAGGGGGACTCAGCCCCAGCATTTT. It translates to CASSQDPARGTQPQHF. The chain couples TRBV4-1 to TRBJ1-5, with TRBD1 identical over 7 bases. Germline CDR1 MGHRA, CDR2 YSYEKL. Trimming at V came to 0 bases and at J to 6 bases, leaving 8 bases not matched to a gene. This CDR3 comprises 16 residues.

The rearrangement links TRBV19 to TRBJ2-2, with TRBD2 matching over 10 bases. The CDR3 loop spans 17 amino acids. With V trimmed by 5 bases and J by 0 bases, 6 bases remained unmatched. From germline, CDR1 is LNHDA and CDR2 SQIVND (reference sequence). The CDR3 reads CASSPLAGATNTGELFF. The CDR3 DNA reads TGTGCCAGTAGTCCCCTAGCGGGGGCCACGAACACCGGGGAGCTGTTTTTT.

The V and J genes are TRBV5-1 and TRBJ2-1; 8 bases line up with TRBD1. CDR1 is SGHRS and CDR2 is YFSETQ in the germline V gene. V was pared by 5 bases and J by 4 bases, with 14 bases of the junction left unmatched. The CDR3 is made up of 17 amino acids. The chain's CDR3 is CASRDRDISSSYNEQFF. In DNA form, the CDR3 reads TGCGCCAGCAGGGACAGGGATATCTCGTCGAGTTACAATGAGCAGTTCTTC.

This clone has a single count. V and J are TRBV5-1 and TRBJ2-1; tentatively, D is TRBD1 (6 bases). The V gene's germline CDR1 is SGHRS and CDR2 YFSETQ. With 1 base removed from V and 7 bases from J, the gap between germline ends came to 18 bases. This CDR3 contains 16 residues. The CDR3 sequence: CASSLIGQQVLNEQFF. DNA for the CDR3: TGCGCCAGCAGCTTGATTGGACAGCAAGTCTTAAATGAGCAGTTCTTC.

The gene calls are TRBV28 and TRBJ1-2; possible D gene TRBD1, 5 bases. Trimming cost V 4 bases and J 10 bases, with 13 bases left between them. Germline V lookup: CDR1 MDHEN, CDR2 SYDVKM. This CDR3 spans 12 amino acids. The CDR3 nucleotides read TGTGCCAGCAGTTCCGACAGAGTTTCCTACACCTTC. Protein sequence: CASSSDRVSYTF.

In its sample, this clone was seen a few times. The rearrangement uses TRBV5-1 and TRBJ2-5, with 8 bases identical to TRBD1. Looked up from germline, CDR1 is SGHRS and CDR2 is YFSETQ. CDR3 length: 15 amino acids. V trimming: 4 bases; J trimming: 2 bases; junction bases outside the gene matches: 7. The CDR3 here is CASSQTGEEQETQYF. The CDR3 DNA follows: TGCGCCAGCAGCCAGACAGGGGAGGAGCAAGAGACCCAGTACTTC.

The chain recombines TRBV4-3 with TRBJ1-1, with D tentatively TRBD1 (6 bases). The CDR3 runs to 14 residues. Trimming cost V 3 bases and J 11 bases, with 19 bases left between them. Germline CDR1 LGHNA, CDR2 YSLEER. CDR3 nucleotide sequence: TGCGCCAGCAGCCAGGCGGGACGCAGCCAGGGGGCTTTCTTT. Protein product: CASSQAGRSQGAFF.

V gene TRBV5-1 combines with J gene TRBJ1-1, with D perhaps TRBD1 (5 bases). The CDR3 loop spans 17 amino acids. Germline V gene sequence: CDR1 SGHRS, CDR2 YFSETQ. The V and J ends lost 0 bases and 7 bases respectively, with 22 bases between them. For the CDR3, the DNA is TGCGCCAGCAGCTTGGCAGGCGGTGCAGGGCTGGGCGGTGAAGCTTTCTTT. Amino acids: CASSLAGGAGLGGEAFF.

This chain links TRBV28 with TRBJ2-5; 7 bases align to TRBD1. With 2 bases clipped from V and 6 bases from J, the junction kept 6 bases outside the gene matches. This CDR3 comprises 14 residues. The germline V gene has CDR1 MDHEN and CDR2 SYDVKM. The CDR3 DNA follows: TGTGCCAGCAGTTTAAATAGGGGGCCACAGACCCAGTACTTC. Translating gives CASSLNRGPQTQYF.

This sequence joins TRBV30 and TRBJ1-2, with D maybe TRBD1 (5 bases). Germline CDR1 and CDR2: GTSNPN and SVGIG (reference sequence). This CDR3 has 11 amino acids. V lost 5 bases and J lost 7, with 11 bases in between. CDR3: CAWDRGVGYTF. The CDR3 coding sequence is TGTGCCTGGGATCGAGGGGTTGGCTACACCTTC.

The V and J genes are TRBV6-5 and TRBJ2-2; perhaps TRBD2 as D (6 bases). CDR3 size: 15 residues. Germline V gives CDR1 MNHEY, CDR2 SVGAGI. V was pared by 5 bases and J by 0 bases, with 10 bases between. The CDR3 nucleotides read TGTGCCAGCAGTATTCGGGGGTCGAACACCGGGGAGCTGTTTTTT. Its translation: CASSIRGSNTGELFF.

J is TRBJ1-2 and V is TRBV6-5, with TRBD1 identical over 8 bases. The CDR3 is 14 amino acids. Trimming took 6 bases from V and 7 from J; bases not matched to a gene: 10. Germline V gene data show CDR1 as MNHEY and CDR2 as SVGAGI. Written as DNA, the CDR3 is TGTGCCAGCAGCCCCCCAGGGGGCGCGGGTGGCTACACCTTC. Amino acids: CASSPPGGAGGYTF.

This chain links TRBV23-1 with TRBJ2-7; perhaps TRBD1 as D (5 bases). TRBV23-1 is an open reading frame, and its role is uncertain. Trimming removed 0 bases at V and 5 bases at J, with 8 bases between. The CDR3 runs 13 residues. The CDR3 here is CASSQSGLHEQYF. CDR3 coding DNA: TGCGCCAGCAGTCAATCGGGGCTACACGAGCAGTACTTC.

The chain employs TRBV28 and TRBJ1-2; tentative D call: TRBD1 (6 bases). In germline, CDR1 is MDHEN, CDR2 SYDVKM. CDR3 length: 16 amino acids. Deletions cut 6 bases from V and 6 bases from J, with 23 bases between. The CDR3 spells CASRPHLFRGNHGYTF. In DNA, the CDR3 is TGTGCCAGCAGGCCACACCTTTTCAGGGGTAATCATGGCTACACCTTC.

The chain joins TRBV19 to TRBJ2-2; D not resolved. Germline V lookup: CDR1 LNHDA, CDR2 SQIVND (reference sequence). The CDR3 totals 14 residues. Trimming took 6 bases from V and 6 from J, leaving 14 bases between them. The CDR3 DNA reads as TGTGCCAGTAGGACGACCTCTTTCCCCGGGGAGCTGTTTTTT. Translation: CASRTTSFPGELFF.

The chain links TRBV5-8 to TRBJ1-6; D remains ambiguous. The CDR3 is 17 amino acids. V lost 1 base and J 2 bases, leaving 13 bases between the germline ends. Germline V gene lookup returns CDR1 SGHTS and CDR2 YDEGEE. The CDR3 DNA follows: TGTGCCAGCAGCTTGTATGAATGGCGAGCCTATAATTCACCCCTCCACTTT. This sequence encodes CASSLYEWRAYNSPLHF.

This chain links TRBV28 with TRBJ1-2, with a tentative D call TRBD1 (5 bases). The germline gives CDR1 MDHEN, CDR2 SYDVKM. This CDR3 is built from 16 residues. V lost 6 bases and J lost 3, with 20 bases in between. The CDR3 sequence is CASSRVTGPADYGYTF. The CDR3 DNA sequence: TGTGCCAGCAGCCGCGTGACGGGGCCAGCTGACTATGGCTACACCTTC.

The gene calls are TRBV5-5 and TRBJ2-7; 8 nucleotides match TRBD1. Germline V gene data show CDR1 as SGHKS and CDR2 as YYEKEE (reference sequence). The CDR3 is 15 residues long. V trimming: 6 bases; J trimming: 2 bases; junction bases outside the gene matches: 10. DNA of the CDR3: TGTGCCAGCATTCGGCCCGGGACAGGAACCTACGAGCAGTACTTC. Translation: CASIRPGTGTYEQYF.

The chain uses TRBV28 and TRBJ1-5, with a possible D match to TRBD1 (5 bases). V was trimmed by 1 base and J by 2 bases, leaving 21 bases between them. The CDR3 has 19 amino acids. Looked up from germline, CDR1 is MDHEN and CDR2 is SYDVKM. CDR3 loop: CASSLLGPPGTVGNQPQHF. CDR3 nucleotides: TGTGCCAGCAGTTTATTGGGCCCGCCCGGGACGGTGGGCAATCAGCCCCAGCATTTT. Full variable domain (rest looked up from reference TRBV28 and TRBJ1-5): DVKVTQSSRYLVKRTGEKVFLECVQDMDHENMFWYRQDPGLGLRLIYFSYDVKMKEKGDIPEGYSVSREKKERFSLILESASTNQTSMYLCASSLLGPPGTVGNQPQHFGDGTRLSIL.

The rearrangement links TRBV19 to TRBJ1-1; possible D gene TRBD1, 6 bases. The CDR3 has 16 residues. Germline V gives CDR1 LNHDA, CDR2 SQIVND (reference sequence). Trimming shortened V by 1 base and J by 1 base, and 13 bases separated the two germline ends. The CDR3 here is CASSIGGRRSNTEAFF. In DNA form, the CDR3 reads TGTGCCAGTAGTATAGGGGGGCGTCGGTCGAACACTGAAGCTTTCTTT.

The chain is built from TRBV30 and TRBJ1-1; perhaps TRBD1 as D (5 bases). V was pared by 1 base and J by 7 bases, with 10 bases between. This CDR3 is 12 amino acids long. The germline V gene encodes CDR1 GTSNPN and CDR2 SVGIG (reference sequence). This chain's CDR3 is CAWSEGRYEAFF. For the CDR3, the DNA is TGTGCCTGGAGTGAGGGACGCTATGAAGCTTTCTTT.

The rearrangement links TRBV9 to TRBJ2-1; 8 positions agree with TRBD1. Germline V gene data show CDR1 as SGDLS and CDR2 as YYNGEE. The CDR3 runs 15 residues. Trimming removed 4 bases from V and 5 bases from J; junction bases left unmatched: 8. For the CDR3, the DNA is TGTGCCAGCAGCTTCCGGGGACAGGAAAACAATGAGCAGTTCTTC. Encoded protein: CASSFRGQENNEQFF.

The V gene is TRBV7-6, the J gene TRBJ2-3; 8 bases line up with TRBD2. There are 16 residues in the CDR3. Germline V gene data show CDR1 as SGHVS and CDR2 as FNYEAQ. The trim removed 5 bases at V and 3 bases at J, leaving 10 bases unmatched. DNA of the CDR3: TGTGCCAGCAGCCGGCGAGCGGGAGATGGGACAGATACGCAGTATTTT. This translates into CASSRRAGDGTDTQYF.